A selection of T cell receptor beta chains follows, all from one sample in a study of blood T cell repertoires in COVID-19. Clones were read by immunoSEQ multiplex PCR, and TCRdb kept only the in-frame ones, dropping some. The sample has roughly 330,000 clones; about 86% are singletons. Source material: peripheral blood. Receptor source: a woman aged 45 to 65 with acute or convalescent COVID-19. The CDR3 runs from the conserved cysteine through the conserved F or W. A D gene is named only where the DNA matches it firmly. Only some rows state a clone size, as once, few, many or a class for expanded clones.

>TRBJ2-1|TRBD2|TRBV4-2|.
CASSQAGLAGNEQFF
TGTGCCAGCAGCCAAGCGGGACTAGCGGGGAATGAGCAGTTCTTC
>TRBJ2-5|.|TRBV2|few
CASTKGEETQYF
TGTGCCAGCACCAAAGGGGAAGAGACCCAGTACTTC
>TRBJ1-5|.|TRBV7-9|.
CASSPDKDQPQHF
TGTGCCAGCAGCCCCGACAAAGATCAGCCCCAGCATTTT
>TRBJ1-1|TRBD1|TRBV12-3/TRBV12-4|.
CAQAVPGQKAFF
TGTGCTCAAGCAGTCCCGGGACAGAAAGCTTTCTTT
>TRBJ1-6|TRBD1|TRBV4-1|few
CASSQGGAGGGSPLHF
TGCGCCAGCAGCCAAGGCGGAGCAGGGGGTGGTTCACCCCTCCACTTT
>TRBJ2-3|.|TRBV6-4|.
CASSDGRGADTQYF
TGTGCCAGCAGTGACGGAAGGGGCGCAGATACGCAGTATTTT
>TRBJ2-5|TRBD2|TRBV30|.
CAWLPAGGGEKTQYF
TGTGCCTGGCTCCCGGCGGGGGGGGGCGAGAAGACCCAGTACTTC
>TRBJ2-5|TRBD2|TRBV7-2|once
CASSPGGGRALRETQYF
TGTGCCAGCAGCCCCGGGGGCGGGAGGGCCCTTCGAGAGACCCAGTACTTC
>TRBJ2-5|.|TRBV2|.
CAGRDLQETQYF
TGTGCCGGACGGGACTTACAAGAGACCCAGTACTTC
>TRBJ2-6|TRBD1|TRBV10-3|.
CAIRVTGGAVISGANVLTF
TGTGCCATCAGGGTGACAGGGGGCGCGGTCATTTCTGGGGCCAACGTCCTGACTTTC
>TRBJ1-1|.|TRBV12-3/TRBV12-4|few
CASIRNRVEAFF
TGTGCCAGCATCCGGAACAGGGTTGAAGCTTTCTTT
>TRBJ2-7|TRBD2|TRBV28|.
CASSFSSGPSYEQYF
TGTGCCAGCAGTTTTAGTAGCGGGCCCTCCTACGAGCAGTACTTC
>TRBJ2-3|.|TRBV7-2|.
CASSLGANTQYF
TGTGCCAGCAGCTTAGGGGCCAATACGCAGTATTTT
>TRBJ2-7|TRBD2|TRBV7-2|.
CASRGASGSRYEQYF
TGTGCCAGTAGGGGGGCTAGCGGGAGTAGGTACGAGCAGTACTTC
>TRBJ1-2|.|TRBV7-2|.
CASSLVQVYGYTF
TGTGCCAGCAGCTTAGTTCAGGTCTATGGCTACACCTTC
>TRBJ2-2|TRBD1|TRBV2|.
CASRPGTGGPGELFF
TGTGCCAGCAGGCCCGGGACAGGGGGTCCCGGGGAGCTGTTTTTT
>TRBJ1-5|TRBD1|TRBV19|.
CASSPGHRGFQPQHF
TGTGCCAGTAGTCCGGGCCACAGGGGGTTTCAGCCCCAGCATTTT
>TRBJ1-1|.|TRBV11-2|.
CASSLVQRDTEAFF
TGTGCCAGCAGCTTGGTTCAGAGGGACACTGAAGCTTTCTTT
>TRBJ1-2|TRBD1|TRBV12-3/TRBV12-4|once
CASSLTGPYGYTF
TGTGCCAGCAGTTTGACAGGGCCGTATGGCTACACCTTC
>TRBJ1-3|.|TRBV5-5|few
CASSSLRGSGNTIYF
TGTGCCAGCAGCTCCCTCAGGGGAAGTGGAAACACCATATATTTT
>TRBJ1-2|.|TRBV7-2|.
CASSLAPSGLNYGYTF
TGTGCCAGCAGCTTAGCCCCCAGCGGACTGAACTATGGCTACACCTTC
>TRBJ1-1|.|TRBV29-1|.
CSVEGSYTEAFF
TGCAGCGTTGAAGGGAGCTACACTGAAGCTTTCTTT
>TRBJ1-4|TRBD1|TRBV18|.
CASSPGQGDEKLFF
TGTGCCAGCTCTCCGGGACAGGGGGACGAAAAACTGTTTTTT
>TRBJ1-1|TRBD1|TRBV27|.
CASSLTGDSTEAFF
TGTGCCAGCAGCCTGACAGGGGACAGCACTGAAGCTTTCTTT
>TRBJ1-6|TRBD1|TRBV5-5|.
CASSSGDRGIYNSPLHF
TGTGCCAGCAGCTCGGGGGACAGGGGGATCTATAATTCACCCCTCCACTTT
>TRBJ1-2|.|TRBV9|.
CASSPGGAFNYGYTF
TGTGCCAGCAGCCCCGGGGGGGCCTTTAACTATGGCTACACCTTC
>TRBJ2-3|TRBD2|TRBV5-6|.
CASSLGGLAYDTQYF
TGTGCCAGCAGCTTGGGGGGACTAGCGTACGATACGCAGTATTTT
>TRBJ2-1|.|TRBV21-1|.
CASSRDRGNSYNEQFF
TGTGCCAGCAGCAGGGACAGGGGGAACTCCTACAATGAGCAGTTCTTC
>TRBJ1-1|.|TRBV6-6|.
CASSDGGNTEAFF
TGTGCCAGCAGTGACGGGGGGAACACTGAAGCTTTCTTT
>TRBJ1-1|TRBD1|TRBV6-4|.
CASSGLPGGNTEAFF
TGTGCCAGCAGTGGCCTCCCAGGGGGTAACACTGAAGCTTTCTTT
>TRBJ1-1|.|TRBV5-4|.
CASSSSGNPVTEAFF
TGTGCCAGCAGCTCGTCAGGGAATCCCGTGACTGAAGCTTTCTTT